What follows are 12 T cell receptor beta chains derived from one specimen sequenced in a study of cytomegalovirus exposure and HLA in healthy donors. The PCR used 60 Vbeta and 13 Jbeta primers. Here immunoSEQ multiplex PCR was the method, and the copy in TCRdb shows in-frame clones only, minus some. Found here are about 120,000 clones, 65% to 90% of them singletons; the top ten hold about 2.4%. Sequencing was carried out using PBMCs. All receptors derive from a middle-aged woman in good health and CMV-seronegative.

The chain employs TRBV28 and TRBJ1-2; 7 bases align to TRBD1. From germline, CDR1 is MDHEN and CDR2 SYDVKM. J gave up 2 bases and V 4 bases, and 10 bases lay outside the gene matches. The CDR3 contains 16 residues. CDR3 in amino acids: CASSSTGQRLNYGYTF. The DNA of the CDR3 is TGTGCCAGCAGTTCCACGGGACAGCGATTAAACTATGGCTACACCTTC.

This clone occurred once. V is TRBV28 and J is TRBJ1-1; 8 nucleotides match TRBD1. The CDR3 consists of 15 residues. V was clipped by 2 bases and J by 1 base; unmatched bases: 3. CDR1 and CDR2 from the germline V gene are MDHEN and SYDVKM. CDR3 protein: CASSLIGQGNTEAFF. CDR3 bases: TGTGCCAGCAGTTTAATCGGACAGGGGAACACTGAAGCTTTCTTT.

The gene calls are TRBV5-1 and TRBJ1-2; 8 nucleotides line up with TRBD1. The CDR3 is 17 amino acids. The germline CDR1 and CDR2 sequences are SGHRS and YFSETQ. Trimming removed 7 bases from V and 4 bases from J; junction bases left unmatched: 18. The DNA for the CDR3 is TGCGCCAGCCGTATCTTTTGGCCCACAGGGGGAGGCTATGGCTACACCTTC. As protein: CASRIFWPTGGGYGYTF.

The CDR3 sequence: CASSSTAGNSYGYTF. DNA for the CDR3: TGTGCCAGCAGCTCTACTGCCGGGAACTCCTATGGCTACACCTTC. This chain links TRBV6-5 with TRBJ1-2, with D hard to call. CDR3 size: 15 residues. Germline V lookup: CDR1 MNHEY, CDR2 SVGAGI. Trimming removed 6 bases from V and 4 bases from J, with 18 bases in between.

V and J are TRBV6-6 and TRBJ1-5; D call uncertain. Trimming shortened V by 6 bases and J by 4 bases, and 13 bases separated the two germline ends. The germline V gene encodes CDR1 MNHNY and CDR2 SVGAGI (reference sequence). CDR3 size: 14 residues. The CDR3 bases are TGTGCCAGCAGCCCCCGACGGACTAATCAGCCCCAGCATTTT. This gives the protein CASSPRRTNQPQHF.

The chain combines TRBV4-3 with TRBJ2-1, with a tentative D call TRBD2 (6 bases). V was trimmed by 2 bases and J by 2 bases, leaving 19 bases between them. The CDR3 contains 18 residues. Germline CDR1 and CDR2: LGHNA and YSLEER. This CDR3 is CASSQSSSSARPYNEQFF. CDR3 coding DNA: TGCGCCAGCAGCCAAAGTAGTTCTAGCGCGAGACCCTACAATGAGCAGTTCTTC.

This sequence joins TRBV11-2 and TRBJ2-2; 12 nucleotides align to TRBD1. The germline V gene encodes CDR1 SGHAT and CDR2 FQNNGV. This CDR3 comprises 16 residues. With 1 base clipped from V and 6 bases from J, the junction kept 3 bases outside the gene matches. The CDR3 region is CASSLVGTGGSGELFF. The CDR3 coding sequence is TGTGCCAGCAGCTTAGTTGGGACAGGGGGCTCCGGGGAGCTGTTTTTT.

The rearrangement joins TRBV6-1 to TRBJ2-7, with a tentative D call TRBD1 (9 bases). Germline lookup yields CDR1 MNHNS and CDR2 SASEGT. The V and J ends lost 5 bases and 4 bases respectively, with 18 bases between them. The CDR3 consists of 15 residues. In DNA, the CDR3 is TGTGCCAGCAGTCGGGGGGGGACAGGGAAATACGAGCAGTACTTC. This translates into CASSRGGTGKYEQYF.

This clone was recorded only once. This chain uses TRBV5-1 with TRBJ1-1; weak D call: TRBD1 (6 bases). V was shortened by 4 bases and J by 2 bases, with 12 bases between the two germline ends. Germline V gives CDR1 SGHRS, CDR2 YFSETQ. The CDR3 spans 14 residues. The CDR3, as DNA: TGCGCCAGCAGCCCACAGGGTTTAAACACTGAAGCTTTCTTT. Protein: CASSPQGLNTEAFF.

The J gene is TRBJ2-7, the V gene TRBV7-2, with 12 bases aligning to TRBD2. J was trimmed by 3 bases and V by 5 bases; bases with no gene match: 5. The CDR3 consists of 15 residues. The germline gives CDR1 SGHTA, CDR2 FQGNSA. CDR3 sequence (DNA): TGTGCCAGCAGCCTCCGGGGACTAGCGGGCTACGAGCAGTACTTC. It specifies CASSLRGLAGYEQYF.

V gene TRBV4-3 combines with J gene TRBJ2-2, with TRBD2 matching 8 bases. There are 17 residues in the CDR3. V lost 0 bases and J lost 7; bases outside the gene matches: 10. CDR1 is LGHNA, CDR2 YSLEER, per germline. The chain's CDR3 is CASSQEVVAGMVGELFF. Written as DNA, the CDR3 is TGCGCCAGCAGCCAAGAAGTTGTAGCGGGAATGGTCGGGGAGCTGTTTTTT.

The rearrangement links TRBV9 to TRBJ2-7; 8 bases align to TRBD2. The CDR3 has 15 amino acids. The junction had 5 bases not matched to a gene; V was cut back by 0 bases and J by 3 bases. Per the germline V gene, CDR1 is SGDLS and CDR2 is YYNGEE. The chain's CDR3 is CASSVDGGAIYEQYF. For the CDR3, the DNA is TGTGCCAGCAGCGTAGACGGGGGGGCGATCTACGAGCAGTACTTC.